The T cell receptor beta chain under discussion was sequenced for a study of blood T cell repertoires in COVID-19. The overall study: Donors in the United States, Italy and Spain gave samples during acute or convalescent COVID-19. Sources were T cells, B-cell-depleted T cells, or PBMCs; the material itself was cDNA or gDNA.

V lost 4 bases and J 1 base, leaving 25 bases between the germline ends. The CDR3 consists of 19 residues. Per germline, CDR1 SGHRS and CDR2 YFSETQ. The table lists this clone with a count of one. Original handling: Counts of nucleated cells, estimated from reference gene primer amplification, were obtained. TCRdb's table, derived via immunoSEQ multiplex PCR, lists solely in-frame clones and lacks some. V, J and clone size are taken as reported in that table, and D and trimming were inferred from the DNA itself. This sample has some 110,000 clones, with roughly 80% found just once. Sequenced sample: peripheral blood. The receptor comes from a man in his sixties or seventies with acute or convalescent COVID-19. This chain joins TRBV5-1 and TRBJ2-3; possibly TRBD2 for D (9 bases). Here the CDR3 reads CASSHPDRVRTSGTDTQYF. For the CDR3, the DNA is TGCGCCAGCAGCCATCCGGACAGGGTTAGGACTAGCGGCACAGATACGCAGTATTTT.